These T cell receptor beta chains were read from a single sample in a study of cytomegalovirus exposure and HLA in healthy donors. Clones were read by immunoSEQ multiplex PCR, and TCRdb kept only the in-frame ones, dropping some. The sample records 150,000 to 200,000 clones, 65% to 80% being singletons. Specimen: PBMCs. These receptors were collected from a man in his forties in good health and CMV-seronegative. Both conserved end residues are part of each CDR3. Each record gives: CDR3 DNA, CDR3 protein, clone size, D gene, J gene, V gene. A D gene is named only where the DNA matches it firmly. Clone size is given for some rows only: seen once, a few or many times, or a class if the clone is expanded.

cdr3_nt: TGTGCCAGCAGCCAAGTACGGGGAATCGGCTACACCTTC; cdr3_aa: CASSQVRGIGYTF; clone_size: -; d_call: -; j_call: TRBJ1-2; v_call: TRBV14
cdr3_nt: TGTGCCAGCAGTTTTACGGTGGGGGAGCTGTTTTTT; cdr3_aa: CASSFTVGELFF; clone_size: -; d_call: -; j_call: TRBJ2-2; v_call: TRBV28
cdr3_nt: TGTGCCAGCAGCCGCAATGAGCAGTTCTTC; cdr3_aa: CASSRNEQFF; clone_size: -; d_call: -; j_call: TRBJ2-1; v_call: TRBV2
cdr3_nt: TGTGCCAGTAGCCAGGGTTCACTAGCGCTCCTTCAAGAGACCCAGTACTTC; cdr3_aa: CASSQGSLALLQETQYF; clone_size: -; d_call: TRBD2; j_call: TRBJ2-5; v_call: TRBV19
cdr3_nt: TGTGCCAGCAGCTTGCGACAGGGGGAAAAGACCCAGTACTTC; cdr3_aa: CASSLRQGEKTQYF; clone_size: -; d_call: TRBD1; j_call: TRBJ2-5; v_call: TRBV5-6
cdr3_nt: TGTGCCAGCAGCGCACCCCAGGGGGCCCCTCACACTGAAGCTTTCTTT; cdr3_aa: CASSAPQGAPHTEAFF; clone_size: -; d_call: TRBD1; j_call: TRBJ1-1; v_call: TRBV11-2
cdr3_nt: TGTGCCAGCAGTTGGCCGACTAGCGGGAGTTACGAGCAGTACTTC; cdr3_aa: CASSWPTSGSYEQYF; clone_size: -; d_call: TRBD2; j_call: TRBJ2-7; v_call: TRBV6-6
cdr3_nt: TGTGCCTGGAAGCAAACCCTAAGCTCCTACGAGCAGTACTTC; cdr3_aa: CAWKQTLSSYEQYF; clone_size: -; d_call: -; j_call: TRBJ2-7; v_call: TRBV30
cdr3_nt: TGTGCCAGCAGGGGGACTAGCGGACTCTACGAGCAGTACTTC; cdr3_aa: CASRGTSGLYEQYF; clone_size: few; d_call: TRBD2; j_call: TRBJ2-7; v_call: TRBV2
cdr3_nt: TGTGCCAGTAGTGTCGGGGTACAAGAGACCCAGTACTTC; cdr3_aa: CASSVGVQETQYF; clone_size: -; d_call: -; j_call: TRBJ2-5; v_call: TRBV19
cdr3_nt: TGCGCCAGCAGCCACCTTGGTCGGTCCTACGAGCAGTACTTC; cdr3_aa: CASSHLGRSYEQYF; clone_size: -; d_call: -; j_call: TRBJ2-7; v_call: TRBV4-1
cdr3_nt: TGTGCCAGCAGCGCCCCTAGCGGGAGGGGGCGATTAGGAACAGATACGCAGTATTTT; cdr3_aa: CASSAPSGRGRLGTDTQYF; clone_size: -; d_call: TRBD2; j_call: TRBJ2-3; v_call: TRBV9
cdr3_nt: TGTGCTAGCAGCGCTGGGACTAGCGGGAGTCAGTTCTTC; cdr3_aa: CASSAGTSGSQFF; clone_size: once; d_call: TRBD2; j_call: TRBJ2-1; v_call: TRBV7-7
cdr3_nt: TGCGCCAGCAGCCAGAGCCCGGGACTAGCGGGAGGCGGCACCGGGGAGCTGTTTTTT; cdr3_aa: CASSQSPGLAGGGTGELFF; clone_size: -; d_call: TRBD2; j_call: TRBJ2-2; v_call: TRBV4-1
cdr3_nt: TGTGCCAGCAGAGAAACAGGGCTCGCCAAAAACAGTCAGTACTTC; cdr3_aa: CASRETGLAKNSQYF; clone_size: -; d_call: -; j_call: TRBJ2-4; v_call: TRBV6-1
cdr3_nt: TGTGCCAGCAGTGAGGGGAGAGCTTTCTTT; cdr3_aa: CASSEGRAFF; clone_size: -; d_call: -; j_call: TRBJ1-1; v_call: TRBV6-1
cdr3_nt: TGTGCCAGCAGTTTATATGGGCTAGCGGGAGCCAGAAACAGTCAGTACTTC; cdr3_aa: CASSLYGLAGARNSQYF; clone_size: -; d_call: TRBD2; j_call: TRBJ2-4; v_call: TRBV28
cdr3_nt: TGCAGCGCGAAATGGGCAGGGCCCACCGGGGAGCTGTTTTTT; cdr3_aa: CSAKWAGPTGELFF; clone_size: few; d_call: -; j_call: TRBJ2-2; v_call: TRBV29-1
cdr3_nt: TGTGCCACCAGCAGAGGGTTAGAGGAAGAGACCCAGTACTTC; cdr3_aa: CATSRGLEEETQYF; clone_size: -; d_call: -; j_call: TRBJ2-5; v_call: TRBV15
cdr3_nt: TGTGCCAGTAGTACACTAGGGACAGGGAAGAACTACGAGCAGTACTTC; cdr3_aa: CASSTLGTGKNYEQYF; clone_size: -; d_call: TRBD1; j_call: TRBJ2-7; v_call: TRBV19
cdr3_nt: TGCGCCAGCAGAGCTGGTAGCTCCTACAATGAGCAGTTCTTC; cdr3_aa: CASRAGSSYNEQFF; clone_size: -; d_call: -; j_call: TRBJ2-1; v_call: TRBV5-1
cdr3_nt: TGTGCCATCAGGACAGGGAACACTGAAGCTTTCTTT; cdr3_aa: CAIRTGNTEAFF; clone_size: -; d_call: -; j_call: TRBJ1-1; v_call: TRBV10-3
cdr3_nt: TGTGCCAGCAGCGCCGTCCCGAACACTGAAGCTTTCTTT; cdr3_aa: CASSAVPNTEAFF; clone_size: few; d_call: -; j_call: TRBJ1-1; v_call: TRBV9
cdr3_nt: TGTGCCAGCTCACCACTGACCGACAGAGGAACTGAAGCTTTCTTT; cdr3_aa: CASSPLTDRGTEAFF; clone_size: -; d_call: -; j_call: TRBJ1-1; v_call: TRBV18
cdr3_nt: TGTGCCAGCAGCTTAGGTTCGGGGTCTAGCACAGATACGCAGTATTTT; cdr3_aa: CASSLGSGSSTDTQYF; clone_size: -; d_call: -; j_call: TRBJ2-3; v_call: TRBV7-6
cdr3_nt: TGTGCCAGCAGCTTAACTCGGTTCGGAAACACCATATATTTT; cdr3_aa: CASSLTRFGNTIYF; clone_size: -; d_call: -; j_call: TRBJ1-3; v_call: TRBV9
cdr3_nt: TGTGCCAGCAGCCCCCGGACAGGGGGCTACGAGCAGTACTTC; cdr3_aa: CASSPRTGGYEQYF; clone_size: -; d_call: TRBD1; j_call: TRBJ2-7; v_call: TRBV9
cdr3_nt: TGTGCCAGCAGTCAGACAGGGGGCCAGCCCCAGCATTTT; cdr3_aa: CASSQTGGQPQHF; clone_size: few; d_call: TRBD1; j_call: TRBJ1-5; v_call: TRBV6-6
cdr3_nt: TGTGCCAGCAGCTTGGGGACTTCTTCAAACACAGATACGCAGTATTTT; cdr3_aa: CASSLGTSSNTDTQYF; clone_size: few; d_call: -; j_call: TRBJ2-3; v_call: TRBV5-8
cdr3_nt: TGTGCCAGCAGGGTGGGACTATCCGGCGAGACCCAGTACTTC; cdr3_aa: CASRVGLSGETQYF; clone_size: -; d_call: TRBD2; j_call: TRBJ2-5; v_call: TRBV2
cdr3_nt: TGTGCCAGCAGCTTGGTGAGGGGGAACAGGGGGAGGGGTCAGCCCCAGCATTTT; cdr3_aa: CASSLVRGNRGRGQPQHF; clone_size: -; d_call: TRBD1; j_call: TRBJ1-5; v_call: TRBV5-8
cdr3_nt: TGTGCCAGCAGTACATCCCAGGGCTACGAGCAGTACTTC; cdr3_aa: CASSTSQGYEQYF; clone_size: once; d_call: -; j_call: TRBJ2-7; v_call: TRBV6-1
cdr3_nt: TGTGCCAGCAGCCCCAATCCTCTAGCGGGTAGTGGCACAGATACGCAGTATTTT; cdr3_aa: CASSPNPLAGSGTDTQYF; clone_size: -; d_call: TRBD2; j_call: TRBJ2-3; v_call: TRBV7-8
cdr3_nt: TGTGCCAGCAGTCCGCCCAAAGGGACAGGGAAGGCAGCTTTCTTT; cdr3_aa: CASSPPKGTGKAAFF; clone_size: -; d_call: TRBD1; j_call: TRBJ1-1; v_call: TRBV28
cdr3_nt: TGTGCCAGCAGTGGCGGGACAGGGATCATTAATGAAAAACTGTTTTTT; cdr3_aa: CASSGGTGIINEKLFF; clone_size: -; d_call: TRBD1; j_call: TRBJ1-4; v_call: TRBV2
cdr3_nt: TGTGCCAGCAGCTTCGGAAAGACAACCGGGGAGCTGTTTTTT; cdr3_aa: CASSFGKTTGELFF; clone_size: few; d_call: -; j_call: TRBJ2-2; v_call: TRBV5-8
cdr3_nt: TGTGCCAGCAGCCCTGCGACAGGGGGAACAGAGACCCAGTACTTC; cdr3_aa: CASSPATGGTETQYF; clone_size: -; d_call: TRBD1; j_call: TRBJ2-5; v_call: TRBV5-4
cdr3_nt: TGTGCCAGCAGCCTAGAGACCCAGTACTTC; cdr3_aa: CASSLETQYF; clone_size: -; d_call: -; j_call: TRBJ2-5; v_call: TRBV28
cdr3_nt: TGTGCCACCTCCGGGGGGACAGGGATGTTAGGTGGAAACACCATATATTTT; cdr3_aa: CATSGGTGMLGGNTIYF; clone_size: -; d_call: TRBD1; j_call: TRBJ1-3; v_call: TRBV5-5
cdr3_nt: TGCGCCAGCGATGGACAGGGACAAACCCTCTACGAGCAGTACTTC; cdr3_aa: CASDGQGQTLYEQYF; clone_size: -; d_call: TRBD1; j_call: TRBJ2-7; v_call: TRBV10-1